This T cell receptor (beta chain) was profiled in a study of T cells in Graves' hyperthyroidism and ophthalmopathy. This clonotype was observed at least ten times. Absent ophthalmopathy progression within 18 months defined stable Graves' hyperthyroidism. RNA transcripts were the template for amplifying TCR beta CDR3 regions. HTBI primers were employed in a first-round RT-PCR of the TCR CDR3. TCRdb reprocessed the multiplex PCR reads via MiXCR and lists one record per CDR3 protein. The sample includes approximately 640,000 distinct CDR3 sequences, approximately 15% seen only once; the top ten take 15% to 18%. Sample: blood. The TCR comes from a middle-aged man with Graves' hyperthyroidism.

CDR3 residues: CASNHPMAGRQETQYF. In DNA, the CDR3 is TGTGCCAGCAATCACCCTATGGCTGGGAGACAAGAGACCCAGTACTTC. This chain connects TRBV6-2 or TRBV6-3 to TRBJ2-5, with a possible D match to TRBD2 (5 bases). Germline CDR1 MNHEY, CDR2 SVGEGT. Trimming cost V 7 bases and J 2 bases, with 20 bases left between them. The CDR3 runs 16 residues.